The subject of this entry is one TCR beta chain. Antigen unknown. This sample was included in a study of cytomegalovirus exposure and HLA in healthy donors. Points from the study as a whole: Later analysis indicated greater clonal expansion among HLA-associated TCR beta chains than among equally common other chains. When analyzed later, a missense DCLRE1C variant was found to be linked to TCR beta V- and J-gene trimming.

Healthy donors of bone marrow made up the group. The CDR3 has 14 amino acids. From germline, CDR1 is MDHEN and CDR2 SYDVKM. The V end lost 6 bases, the J end lost 1 base, and 12 bases lay between the germline ends. It was with 60 Vbeta and 13 Jbeta primers that the PCR ran. Repertoires were generated with immunoSEQ multiplex PCR, while TCRdb's copy carries only in-frame clones and drops some. Among under 200,000 clones listed, about four fifths were seen once. The sequence derives from a man aged 50-60 years in good health and CMV-seropositive. The rearrangement joins TRBV28 to TRBJ1-1; a weak D match, TRBD1 (6 bases). The sequencing input was PBMCs. This CDR3 is CASRSGATNTEAFF. DNA of the CDR3: TGTGCCAGCAGGTCAGGGGCGACGAACACTGAAGCTTTCTTT.